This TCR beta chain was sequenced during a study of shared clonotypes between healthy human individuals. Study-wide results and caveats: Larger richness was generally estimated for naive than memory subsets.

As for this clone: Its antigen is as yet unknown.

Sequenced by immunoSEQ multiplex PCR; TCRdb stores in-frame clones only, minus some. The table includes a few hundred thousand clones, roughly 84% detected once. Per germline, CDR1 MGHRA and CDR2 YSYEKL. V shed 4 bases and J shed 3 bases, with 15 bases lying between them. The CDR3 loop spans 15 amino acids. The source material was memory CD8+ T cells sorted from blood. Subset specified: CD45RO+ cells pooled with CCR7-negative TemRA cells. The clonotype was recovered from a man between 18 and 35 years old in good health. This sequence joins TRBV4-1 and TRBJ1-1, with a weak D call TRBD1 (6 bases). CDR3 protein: CASSPAGVGDTEAFF. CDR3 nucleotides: TGCGCCAGCAGCCCCGCAGGGGTAGGAGACACTGAAGCTTTCTTT.